What follows are 29 T cell receptor beta chains derived from one specimen sequenced in a study of neurological immune-mediated disorders. TCRdb passed the 5' RACE reads through MiXCR, listing each CDR3 protein once. The sample yields tens of thousands of distinct CDR3 sequences, roughly 6% seen once. The sample comprised CD4+ T cells from blood. Source of these receptors: a woman aged 40-49 years in good health.

This clonotype was seen at least ten times. The chain carries TRBV5-1 and TRBJ2-7, with a tentative D call TRBD1 (5 bases). Germline-derived CDR1 and CDR2 are SGHRS and YFSETQ. Trimming removed 0 bases from V and 4 bases from J, with 14 bases in between. The CDR3 length is 15 residues. For the CDR3, the DNA is TGCGCCAGCAGCTTGGAGATGGGGCCTAATTACGAGCAGTACTTC. This encodes CASSLEMGPNYEQYF.

At least ten counts were recorded for this clonotype. This chain links TRBV7-2 with TRBJ2-3, with TRBD2 matching 8 bases. Germline V gene data show CDR1 as SGHTA and CDR2 as FQGNSA. The CDR3 sequence is 17 residues long. V was clipped by 0 bases and J by 1 base; unmatched bases: 6. The CDR3 coding sequence is TGTGCCAGCAGCTTAGCGCGAAGCGGGAGTGGCACAGATACGCAGTATTTT. Translation gives CASSLARSGSGTDTQYF.

This clonotype was detected many times. V gene TRBV7-2 combines with J gene TRBJ1-2; tentatively, D is TRBD1 (6 bases). Trimming took off 3 bases at V and 6 bases at J, with 17 bases between the two ends. The length of the CDR3 is 15 residues. Per germline, CDR1 SGHTA and CDR2 FQGNSA. The CDR3 nucleotides read TGTGCCAGCAGCTTTATCACCATACAGGGTGATGGCTACACCTTC. Encoded protein: CASSFITIQGDGYTF.

This clonotype was recorded at least ten times. The chain combines TRBV10-3 with TRBJ1-2; 8 nucleotides agree with TRBD1. The length of the CDR3 is 15 residues. The V gene end was trimmed by 0 bases and the J gene end by 4 bases; junction bases not matched to a gene: 4. In germline, CDR1 is ENHRY, CDR2 SYGVKD. The CDR3: CAISESGDRIYGYTF. CDR3 coding DNA: TGTGCCATCAGTGAGTCGGGGGACAGGATCTATGGCTACACCTTC.

This clonotype was counted many times. The chain carries TRBV12-3 or TRBV12-4 and TRBJ2-1; 7 nucleotides match TRBD2. This CDR3 has 15 residues. The junction had 9 bases not matched to a gene; V was cut back by 7 bases and J by 3 bases. DNA of the CDR3: TGTGCCAGCACCGACGGACTAGTGGTCTACAATGAGCAGTTCTTC. This translates into CASTDGLVVYNEQFF.

This clonotype has more than one count but fewer than ten. The gene calls are TRBV5-5 and TRBJ2-2; 10 positions match TRBD1. Germline-derived CDR1 and CDR2 are SGHKS and YYEKEE (reference sequence). The CDR3 runs 17 residues. V lost 4 bases to trimming and J lost 5 bases; unmatched junction nucleotides: 11. CDR3 in DNA: TGTGCCAGCAGCCCTTTAGACAGGGGGCGCAGGACCGGGGAGCTGTTTTTT. Protein: CASSPLDRGRRTGELFF.

This clonotype was observed many times. This chain connects TRBV5-1 to TRBJ1-6; D unclear. The CDR3 is made up of 15 amino acids. Germline CDR1 and CDR2: SGHRS and YFSETQ. V shed 6 bases and J shed 0 bases, with 10 bases lying between them. DNA of the CDR3: TGCGCCAGCAACGTCGGGAGCTCCTATAATTCACCCCTCCACTTT. It yields the protein CASNVGSSYNSPLHF.

This clonotype occurred many times. The chain links TRBV24-1 to TRBJ2-1; 7 nucleotides line up with TRBD1. Germline CDR1 and CDR2: KGHDR and SFDVKD. The length of the CDR3 is 18 residues. V was pared by 3 bases and J by 7 bases, with 17 bases of the junction left unmatched. Here the CDR3 DNA reads TGTGCCACCAGTGATCCATCTCACAGGGGTCCAATGAGTAATGAGCAGTTCTTC. Protein sequence: CATSDPSHRGPMSNEQFF.

This clonotype was seen at least ten times. The rearrangement uses TRBV29-1 and TRBJ1-2; a possible D gene is TRBD1 (5 bases). V lost 7 bases, J lost 2 bases, and 14 bases lay in between. The CDR3 has 13 amino acids. Germline-derived CDR1 and CDR2 are SQVTM and ANQGSEA. The CDR3 bases are TGCAGCGGGGGAGGGGCAGAGAACTATGGCTACACCTTC. Its translation is CSGGGAENYGYTF.

In this sample, this clonotype turned up many times. The CDR3 is CASSTYDAQYF. CDR3 sequence (DNA): TGTGCCAGCAGCACTTACGATGCGCAGTATTTT. The chain uses TRBV27 and TRBJ2-3, with unresolved D. The V and J ends lost 6 bases and 10 bases respectively, with 11 bases between them. This CDR3 comprises 11 residues. CDR1 is MNHEY, CDR2 SMNVEV, per germline (reference sequence).

The sample holds many counts of this clonotype. The chain recombines TRBV7-2 with TRBJ2-5; no clear D. With 4 bases removed from V and 4 bases from J, the gap between germline ends came to 7 bases. Germline CDR1 and CDR2: SGHTA and FQGNSA. The CDR3 covers 12 residues. The CDR3 DNA reads TGTGCCAGCAGCTCCCACCGAGAGACCCAGTACTTC. Encoded protein: CASSSHRETQYF.

This clonotype was found many times. V usage is TRBV20-1 and J usage is TRBJ2-3; 9 nucleotides align to TRBD2. Germline V lookup: CDR1 DFQATT, CDR2 SNEGSKA (reference sequence). This CDR3 contains 18 residues. Trimming cost V 6 bases and J 1 base; bases outside gene matches: 17. CDR3 amino acids: CSADGTSQKDGGTDTQYF. The CDR3 DNA is TGCAGTGCCGACGGGACTAGCCAAAAAGACGGGGGCACAGATACGCAGTATTTT.

This clonotype appeared many times. V gene TRBV5-5 combines with J gene TRBJ2-2; the D is unclear. Per germline, CDR1 SGHKS and CDR2 YYEKEE (reference sequence). The CDR3 runs 15 residues. Trimming took off 4 bases at V and 0 bases at J, with 10 bases between the two ends. The CDR3 region has the DNA TGTGCCAGCAGCGTACGCGCGGCGAACACCGGGGAGCTGTTTTTT. This sequence encodes CASSVRAANTGELFF.

This clonotype appeared many times. The V call is TRBV6-2 or TRBV6-3, the J call TRBJ2-7; D remains ambiguous. Deletions cut 4 bases from V and 3 bases from J, with 4 bases between. The CDR3 sequence is 11 residues long. The germline V gene has CDR1 MNHEY and CDR2 SVGEGT. The CDR3 loop is CASSFNYEQYF. DNA for the CDR3: TGTGCCAGCAGTTTCAACTACGAGCAGTACTTC.

This clonotype occurred many times. The gene calls are TRBV7-2 and TRBJ2-2; D gene unclear. Trimming removed 8 bases at V and 4 bases at J, with 14 bases between. Looked up from germline, CDR1 is SGHTA and CDR2 is FQGNSA. The CDR3 length is 14 residues. The CDR3 spells CASHRAAGTGELFF. The CDR3 DNA reads TGTGCCAGCCACCGGGCCGCAGGCACCGGGGAGCTGTTTTTT.

This clonotype was counted at least ten times. The chain has TRBV20-1 and TRBJ2-1; 11 nucleotides match TRBD2. This CDR3 comprises 14 residues. The V segment lost 5 bases and the J segment 10 bases; nucleotides outside the gene matches: 10. Germline CDR1 and CDR2: DFQATT and SNEGSKA (reference sequence). The CDR3 DNA sequence: TGCAGTGCTCCTGGGACTAGCGGTAATTGGGAGCAGTTCTTC. As protein: CSAPGTSGNWEQFF.

At least ten counts were recorded for this clonotype. The chain carries TRBV5-5 and TRBJ2-1; 13 nucleotides match TRBD2. The CDR3 totals 15 residues. After removal of 4 bases from V and 7 bases from J, the junction contained 5 bases not matched to a gene. Germline V lookup: CDR1 SGHKS, CDR2 YYEKEE (reference sequence). CDR3 nucleotide sequence: TGTGCCAGCAGCCCCGGGACTAGCGGGGAGAATGAGCAGTTCTTC. Its protein is CASSPGTSGENEQFF.

This clonotype came up many times. The J gene is TRBJ2-1, the V gene TRBV20-1; TRBD2 aligns across 14 bases. This CDR3 has 15 residues. J lost 9 bases, V lost 7 bases, and 11 bases had no gene match. The germline gives CDR1 DFQATT, CDR2 SNEGSKA (reference sequence). Here the CDR3 reads CSVRAGTSGRGEQFF. The CDR3 bases are TGCAGTGTTCGAGCCGGGACTAGCGGGAGAGGTGAGCAGTTCTTC.

This clonotype was counted between two and nine times. This chain uses TRBV11-3 with TRBJ1-3; D unclear. With 4 bases removed from V and 1 base from J, the gap between germline ends came to 5 bases. CDR1 is SGHNT, CDR2 YENEEA, per germline. The CDR3 is made up of 13 amino acids. The CDR3 sequence: CASSWGSGNTIYF. In DNA form, the CDR3 reads TGTGCCAGCAGCTGGGGATCTGGAAACACCATATATTTT.

The chain links TRBV3-1 to TRBJ2-7, with D possibly being TRBD2 (6 bases). The CDR3 totals 16 residues. Trimming removed 3 bases from V and 2 bases from J, with 17 bases in between. Germline values: CDR1 LGHDT, CDR2 YNNKEL (reference sequence). CDR3 DNA: TGTGCCAGCAGCCATTCCTGGGGGGTACCGACCTACGAGCAGTACTTC. Translation: CASSHSWGVPTYEQYF.

This chain connects TRBV11-2 to TRBJ1-1; D might be TRBD1 (5 bases). Trimming took off 5 bases at V and 1 base at J, with 11 bases between the two ends. The germline V gene has CDR1 SGHAT and CDR2 FQNNGV. This CDR3 is built from 14 residues. DNA of the CDR3: TGTGCCAGCAGCCCGGGACTCCAGAACACTGAAGCTTTCTTT. This gives the protein CASSPGLQNTEAFF.

There are many counts of this clonotype. The DNA of the CDR3 is TGTGCCAGCAGCTTAAGTGGGGGCACAGATACGCAGTATTTT. The encoded protein is CASSLSGGTDTQYF. The chain combines TRBV7-2 with TRBJ2-3, with D hard to call. The CDR3 has 14 amino acids. V was pared by 2 bases and J by 1 base, with 7 bases between. CDR1 is SGHTA and CDR2 is FQGNSA in the germline V gene.

The chain combines TRBV29-1 with TRBJ2-5, with TRBD1 identical over 10 bases. The CDR3 is made up of 15 amino acids. Losses at the gene ends were 2 bases for V and 4 bases for J; bases not matched to a gene: 7. Looked up from germline, CDR1 is SQVTM and CDR2 is ANQGSEA. CDR3 sequence reads: CSVESGTGVSETQYF. CDR3 nucleotide sequence: TGCAGCGTTGAAAGTGGGACAGGGGTGTCAGAGACCCAGTACTTC.

The sample holds many counts of this clonotype. The gene calls are TRBV5-1 and TRBJ1-1, with 9 bases lining up with TRBD1. This CDR3 contains 15 residues. CDR1 and CDR2 from the germline V gene are SGHRS and YFSETQ. Losses at the gene ends were 4 bases for V and 5 bases for J; bases not matched to a gene: 9. CDR3 DNA: TGCGCCAGCAGCCCCATGACAGGGGGAAAAACTGAAGCTTTCTTT. This encodes CASSPMTGGKTEAFF.

This clonotype came up many times. V gene TRBV2 combines with J gene TRBJ2-2, with D possibly being TRBD1 or TRBD2 (5 bases each). The V and J ends lost 6 bases and 6 bases respectively, with 14 bases between them. CDR3 length: 14 residues. Germline V lookup: CDR1 SNHLY, CDR2 FYNNEI. In nucleotides, the CDR3 is TGTGCCAGCAGCGAGACTCAGGGAGCCGGGGAGCTGTTTTTT. Protein sequence: CASSETQGAGELFF.

This clonotype showed up many times. V usage is TRBV20-1 and J usage is TRBJ1-2; 7 bases fit TRBD1. With 0 bases clipped from V and 4 bases from J, the junction kept 5 bases outside the gene matches. Germline CDR1 reads DFQATT; CDR2 reads SNEGSKA (reference sequence). The CDR3 loop spans 14 amino acids. CDR3 sequence (DNA): TGCAGTGCTAGAGATCTGAGGACAGGCTATGGCTACACCTTC. It specifies CSARDLRTGYGYTF.

This clonotype was seen many times. The germline gene is not matched at one end of the junction; a read error may be the cause. This chain connects TRBV25-1 to TRBJ2-5, with D maybe TRBD2 (5 bases). CDR3 length: 13 residues. Germline V gene data show CDR1 as MGHDK and CDR2 as SYGVNS. This chain's CDR3 is CASSEGLQGTQYF. CDR3 sequence (DNA): TGTGCCAGCAGTGAAGGACTTCAAGGGACCCAGTACTTC.

This clonotype counts as medium-sized (0.01 to 0.1%). The J gene is TRBJ2-3, the V gene TRBV28; TRBD1 matches at 7 bases. The trim removed 6 bases at V and 0 bases at J, leaving 12 bases unmatched. The CDR3 totals 17 residues. Germline V gives CDR1 MDHEN, CDR2 SYDVKM. In DNA, the CDR3 is TGTGCCAGCAGGGGCGGCCTGGGACAGCCTAGCACAGATACGCAGTATTTT. It is translated as CASRGGLGQPSTDTQYF.

About this clonotype itself: A much bigger clone sits one base away, suggesting this may be a read error. The J gene is TRBJ1-6, the V gene TRBV2; no definite D call. Trimming took 8 bases from V and 7 from J, leaving 18 bases between them. The CDR3 is 15 residues long. Looked up from germline, CDR1 is SNHLY and CDR2 is FYNNEI. The chain's CDR3 is CASGLEGSGNSPLHF. The DNA for the CDR3 is TGTGCCAGCGGTCTTGAGGGTAGTGGCAATTCACCCCTCCACTTT.